This is a list of T cell receptor beta chains from one sample in a study of OX40 agonist ivuxolimab in advanced cancers. Repertoires were generated with immunoSEQ multiplex PCR, while TCRdb's copy carries only in-frame clones and drops some. The data hold about 82,000 clones, with just under 95% observed a single time. The starting material was CD4+ or CD8+ T cells sorted from blood, obtained in a trial of the OX40 agonist ivuxolimab. The receptors derive from an adult with an advanced solid tumor such as melanoma, head and neck, liver or kidney cancer. The CDR3 runs from the conserved cysteine through the conserved F or W. Expanded clones are given a class, and other clones once, few, many or no size at all.

clone_size j_call v_call cdr3_aa
. TRBJ2-7 TRBV9 CASSPYPPSGGPYEQYF
. TRBJ2-7 TRBV9 CASSVSTSGSYEQYF
. TRBJ1-1 TRBV30 CAWTRQGGTEAFF
. TRBJ1-5 TRBV7-2 CASSLGRVANQPQHF
few TRBJ1-2 TRBV21-1 CASSNRHRVCGYTF
once TRBJ1-1 TRBV9 CASSSSGEEAFF
. TRBJ2-2 TRBV6-6 CASSYQNTGELFF
. TRBJ2-3 TRBV2 CASRTGTSGTDTQYF
. TRBJ1-2 TRBV6-1 CASRPTGGGGYTF
. TRBJ1-5 TRBV7-8 CASSLTDTVGPQHF
. TRBJ1-1 TRBV5-1 CASSLATGGTMNTEAFF
. TRBJ2-1 TRBV7-9 CASSSGLGRSDEQFF
. TRBJ1-2 TRBV6-6 CASSESGNYGYTF
. TRBJ1-2 TRBV5-1 CASSLGGAQNYGYTF
. TRBJ1-1 TRBV10-1 CASSESTGYTEAFF
. TRBJ2-7 TRBV5-1 CASSEVTSISPREQYF
. TRBJ1-2 TRBV27 CASSVDREGYGYTF
. TRBJ1-2 TRBV5-1 CASSLDSSNYGYTF
. TRBJ2-3 TRBV29-1 CSVVGSADTQYF
. TRBJ1-1 TRBV5-1 CASSWDRANTEAFF
. TRBJ2-3 TRBV25-1 CASSLPGRLTDTQYF
. TRBJ2-3 TRBV6-1 CASTRGSPDTQYF
. TRBJ2-1 TRBV10-3 CAISEGTSGYNEQFF
. TRBJ2-5 TRBV6-6 CASSQLGGIQETQYF
. TRBJ2-3 TRBV6-1 CASMRTGGTDTQYF
once TRBJ1-3 TRBV7-8 CASSLLRIGVSGNTIYF
. TRBJ2-7 TRBV6-5 CASRSSGGDYEQYF
. TRBJ2-5 TRBV18 CASSEKETQYF
. TRBJ2-3 TRBV7-3 CASSLTWQGADTQYF
. TRBJ2-2 TRBV4-2 CASSQTTGELFF
few TRBJ2-5 TRBV5-4 CASSPTSGRARETQYF
. TRBJ1-2 TRBV19 CASSNGGTGVRLYYGYTF
. TRBJ2-1 TRBV30 CAWSLGLDREQFF
. TRBJ2-7 TRBV11-3 CASRTTGGEQYF
. TRBJ2-7 TRBV19 CASSPDKTYEQYF
. TRBJ1-1 TRBV5-1 CASSLGQFTEAFF
. TRBJ2-7 TRBV6-5 CASRPGGDYEQYF
once TRBJ1-4 TRBV30 CAWRGGLAEKLFF
. TRBJ1-1 TRBV5-3 CARSHTDRDTEAFF
. TRBJ2-5 TRBV25-1 CASSEFRRSGETQYF
. TRBJ2-2 TRBV7-2 CASSVAGVAGELFF
once TRBJ2-3 TRBV5-1 CASSLGFSGSGITDTQYF
once TRBJ2-1 TRBV23-1 CASSPRTGFIAWGRNEQFF
. TRBJ2-7 TRBV23-1 CASPAQGFYEQYF
. TRBJ1-1 TRBV18 CASSPFRQGGTEAFF
. TRBJ2-5 TRBV2 CASIENQLQTQYF
. TRBJ2-3 TRBV19 CASSIGGQFGTDTQYF
. TRBJ1-2 TRBV18 CASSPLNPQEVPNYGYTF
. TRBJ2-1 TRBV6-1 CASSEALMGSSYNEQFF
. TRBJ2-1 TRBV7-9 CASSLGVDNEQFF
. TRBJ2-2 TRBV7-3 CASSLMAQNTGELFF
. TRBJ1-3 TRBV6-1 CASSERTGVGNTIYF
once TRBJ2-7 TRBV6-4 CASSSQGVEQYF
. TRBJ1-2 TRBV7-9 CASSPDTDYGYTF